One T cell receptor (beta chain) is described in this entry. The data were obtained in a study of blood T cells in healthy people across ages. Per sample, a minimum of 6 million PBMCs were isolated. This CDR3 is 16 amino acids long. Germline lookup yields CDR1 MNHEY and CDR2 SMNVEV (reference sequence). Unmatched junction bases numbered 8, after V lost 5 bases and J lost 1 base. Together with a sample-barcoded 5' primer, a J-beta primer mix was included in a second PCR lasting about 6 to 11 cycles. All samples gave at least 2.5 million CDR3-containing paired-end reads. In TCRdb, the 5' RACE reads were re-called with MiXCR into one record per CDR3 protein. The sample records about 1.4 million distinct CDR3 sequences, roughly 60% being singletons.

The chain has TRBV27 and TRBJ2-5, with 9 bases matching TRBD1. This sequence was found in a man aged 18 to 35 in good health. The sequenced material came from blood. The CDR3 spells CASSPRTGDFQETQYF. CDR3 DNA sequence: TGTGCCAGCAGTCCACGGACAGGGGATTTCCAAGAGACCCAGTACTTC.